These T cell receptor beta chains were read from a single sample in a study of T cells in Graves' hyperthyroidism and ophthalmopathy. In TCRdb, the multiplex PCR reads were re-called with MiXCR into one record per CDR3 protein. The sample comprises about 560,000 distinct CDR3 sequences, roughly 14% of which are singletons, and about 7% rests with the top ten. The sample was blood. Every receptor here comes from a woman under 40 with Graves' hyperthyroidism. Both conserved end residues are part of each CDR3. D genes are given only for firm matches. Clone size appears in some rows only: once, few, many, or a class for an expanded clone.

NA	many	TRBV7-3	TRBJ1-1	TGTGCCAGCAGCCCCAGGGGTGGTATGGGCACTGAAGCTTTCTTT	CASSPRGGMGTEAFF
TRBD2	many	TRBV7-2	TRBJ2-7	TGTGCCAGCAGCCCTCGGACTAGCGGACGCGAGCAGTACTTC	CASSPRTSGREQYF
NA	NA	TRBV5-6	TRBJ2-7	TGTGCCAGCAGCGGGACGGATGAGCAGTACTTC	CASSGTDEQYF
TRBD1	NA	TRBV5-1	TRBJ2-7	TGCGCCAGCAGCCCTGGGACAGTCACAGCGCAGTACTTC	CASSPGTVTAQYF
NA	few	TRBV2	TRBJ1-5	TGTGCCAGCAGTGCCAGTACAGCCTACAATCAGCCCCAGCATTTT	CASSASTAYNQPQHF
NA	NA	TRBV12-5	TRBJ1-1	TGTGCTAGTGGTTTGGTACTGGGGGGGGTGAACACTGAAGCTTTCTTT	CASGLVLGGVNTEAFF
TRBD1	NA	TRBV2	TRBJ2-6	TGTGCCAGCAGTGAAGCAAGCACAGGGGGTTTATCTGGGGCCAACGTCCTGACTTTC	CASSEASTGGLSGANVLTF
NA	few	TRBV4-1	TRBJ1-2	TGCGCCAGCAGCCAAGTCCCAGGGATGAACTATGGCTACACCTTC	CASSQVPGMNYGYTF
NA	once	TRBV7-9	TRBJ2-1	TGTGCCAGCAGTGGCACCGGTGGTGAGCAGTTCTTC	CASSGTGGEQFF
TRBD2	many	TRBV11-3	TRBJ2-5	TGTGCCAGCAGCCCAGACGGGGGGGGGAAGACCCAGTACTTC	CASSPDGGGKTQYF
TRBD1	NA	TRBV7-9	TRBJ2-7	TGTGCCAGCAGCAGGGACAGGGGACCGCTCTACGAGCAGTACTTC	CASSRDRGPLYEQYF
NA	many	TRBV7-6	TRBJ2-7	TGTGCCAGCAGCTCAGGGACATCCTACGAGCAGTACTTC	CASSSGTSYEQYF
NA	NA	TRBV20-1	TRBJ2-1	TGCAGTGCTAGACTTCGACGGGTATCCTACAATGAGCAGTTCTTC	CSARLRRVSYNEQFF
TRBD2	many	TRBV7-3	TRBJ2-1	TGTGCCAGCAGCCAAGTTTCGGGACTACCGTACAATGAGCAGTTCTTC	CASSQVSGLPYNEQFF
TRBD2	many	TRBV7-2	TRBJ2-7	TGTGCCAGCAGCCCGGGACTAGCGGGAGGGGGCTACGAGCAGTACTTC	CASSPGLAGGGYEQYF
NA	NA	TRBV28	TRBJ2-5	TGTGCCAGCAGTTTAGCGGGGATCCAAGAGACCCAGTACTTC	CASSLAGIQETQYF
TRBD2	NA	TRBV19	TRBJ2-3	TGTGCCAGCAGTATAGCGGGAGCCACAGATACGCAGTATTTT	CASSIAGATDTQYF
NA	few	TRBV24-1	TRBJ2-2	TGTGCCACCACCGGGGAGCTGTTTTTT	CATTGELFF